This T cell receptor beta chain is drawn from a study of PD-1 blockade in classical Hodgkin lymphoma (dated by TCRdb to 2019 to 2021). A note on the overall study: Nivolumab dosing was 3 mg/kg intravenously every 2 weeks, continuing until either disease progression or unacceptable toxicity. The study used CyTOF and TCR beta sequencing to define a peripheral blood immune signature of response to PD-1 blockade in classical Hodgkin lymphoma.

The Qiagen DNeasy kit was used to extract genomic DNA from unsorted PBMCs and from the negatively selected CD4+ and CD8+ fractions. Amplification of TCR beta CDR3 regions was done by immunoSEQ multiplex PCR with primers that anneal to V and J segments. Amplification bias was minimized using a synthetic immune receptor repertoire, and residual bias was removed computationally after sequencing. In the paper's pipeline: Repertoire diversity was quantified as the Shannon entropy index using custom Python scripts. The unsorted, CD4+ and CD8+ repertoires were each analyzed separately, with the exception of combined analyses, where CD4+ and CD8+ sequences were merged in silico. Clonal expansion was defined as at least a 2-fold frequency increase after treatment relative to C1D1, with a pseudocount of 0.5 for undetected baseline clones. Clones with 0 or 1 copy at C1D1 were defined as singleton clones, while clones with 2 or more copies were defined as non-singleton clones. Clones expanded in unsorted samples were assigned a CD4+, CD8+ or unknown annotation through matching of protein sequences in sorted samples from the same patient. Wilcoxon tests on paired samples were used to test changes in diversity from C1D1 to C4D1. TCRdb took over this immuneACCESS table, retaining in-frame rearrangements with V and J assigned. Such tables are incomplete; in checked studies, under half of the missing clones stem from an unresolved V gene, and the remainder is unexplained. For V, J and clone size, that table is used; D and trimming come from the DNA. Present in this sample are roughly 150,000 clones, about 78% of which were seen just once. About 9.3% of the sample belongs to the ten largest clones.

Results and caveats for the whole study, not just this receptor: Only a single clinical trial cohort was studied, and what caused the repertoire differences, possibly disease activity or prior therapy, remained undefined. Newly diagnosed patients were reported to have lower baseline TCR diversity than healthy donors, and relapsed/refractory patients were reported to have lower baseline TCR diversity still. By C4D1, a significant rise was seen in CD4+ TCR diversity but not in CD8+ TCR diversity (p=0.0027 vs p=0.16), and the rise was most apparent among complete responders (p=0.02). Trial patients achieving complete response had baseline diversity similar to newly diagnosed patients, whereas partial responders and progressors had significantly lower diversity. Diversity was lower in patients who began nivolumab less than 1 year after ASCT, so these patients were left out of later analyses to avoid confounding by immune reconstitution.

Remarks on this clone: Its antigen target is currently unknown. No quality values exist for individual bases; no much larger clone is one base distant.

The sample's time point label, decoded: cycle 2 day 1 (C2D1) of nivolumab. All trial patients had relapsed after autologous stem cell transplantation, with cohorts A, B and C differing in prior brentuximab vedotin exposure. The trial cohort included 56 patients with relapsed/refractory classical Hodgkin lymphoma, and each patient had a best overall response of complete response, partial response or progressive disease. In the multi-cohort phase II CheckMate 205 trial, trial patients received single-agent nivolumab. An independent review committee assessed best overall response by applying the 2007 International Working Group response criteria. Trial PBMCs were collected immediately before nivolumab initiation (C1D1) and during therapy at cycle 2 day 1 and cycle 4 day 1. Peripheral blood was collected in 8 mL Vacutainer Cell Preparation Tubes, from which PBMCs were isolated by centrifugation and then cryopreserved.

From the cysteine through the phenylalanine, the CDR3 covers 14 amino acids. Only the CDR3 part of the read is kept: 42 bases, read in frame from the first base. The trim is 5 bases for V and 1 base for J, with a gap of 11 bases between the germline ends. As encoded in the germline V gene (reference sequence), CDR1 is MNHNY while CDR2 is SVGAGI. The rearranged chain carries TRBV6-6 and TRBJ1-1; the D gene is perhaps TRBD1, on 5 matching bases. This clonotype was obtained from a human donor with classical Hodgkin lymphoma. Sequenced here: peripheral blood mononuclear cells (PBMCs), sampled before the second cycle of nivolumab. The CDR3 in this case is CASSTITGNTEAFF. The DNA sequence is given as TGTGCCAGCAGTACCATTACAGGGAACACTGAAGCTTTCTTT.